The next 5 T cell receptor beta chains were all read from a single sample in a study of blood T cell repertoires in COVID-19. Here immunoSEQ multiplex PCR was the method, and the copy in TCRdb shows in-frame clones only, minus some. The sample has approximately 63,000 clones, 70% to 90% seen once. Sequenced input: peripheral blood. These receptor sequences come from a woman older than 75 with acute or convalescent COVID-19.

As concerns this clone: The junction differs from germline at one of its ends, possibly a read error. The chain's CDR3 is CASGKGVGQF. CDR3 DNA sequence: TGTGCCAGCGGAAAGGGGGTGGGTCAGTTC. The chain couples TRBV2 to TRBJ1-2; possibly TRBD1 for D (6 bases). CDR1 is SNHLY and CDR2 is FYNNEI in the germline V gene. The CDR3 has 10 amino acids. Full variable domain (outside the CDR3, taken from reference TRBV2 and TRBJ1-2): EPEVTQTPSHQVTQMGQEVILRCVPISNHLYFYWYRQILGQKVEFLVSFYNNEISEKSEIFDDQFSVERPDGSNFTLKIRSTKLEDSAMYFCASGKGVGQFGSGTRLTVV.

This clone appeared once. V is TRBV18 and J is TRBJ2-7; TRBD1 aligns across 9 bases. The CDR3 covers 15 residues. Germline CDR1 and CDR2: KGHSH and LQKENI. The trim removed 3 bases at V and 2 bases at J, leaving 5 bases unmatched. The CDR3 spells CASSPGGTGTYEQYF. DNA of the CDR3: TGTGCCAGCTCACCCGGCGGGACAGGGACCTACGAGCAGTACTTC.

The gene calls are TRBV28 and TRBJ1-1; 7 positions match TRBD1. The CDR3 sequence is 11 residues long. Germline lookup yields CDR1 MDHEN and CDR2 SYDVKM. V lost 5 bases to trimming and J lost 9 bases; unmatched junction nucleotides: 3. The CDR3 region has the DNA TGTGCCAGCAGTCGACAGGGTCAAGCTTTCTTT. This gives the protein CASSRQGQAFF.

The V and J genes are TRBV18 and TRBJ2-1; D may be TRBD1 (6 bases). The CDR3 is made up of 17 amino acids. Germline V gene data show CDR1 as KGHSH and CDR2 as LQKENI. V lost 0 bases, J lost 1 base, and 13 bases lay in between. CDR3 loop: CASSPPSGATSYNEQFF. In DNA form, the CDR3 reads TGTGCCAGCTCACCACCGTCAGGGGCTACTTCCTACAATGAGCAGTTCTTC.

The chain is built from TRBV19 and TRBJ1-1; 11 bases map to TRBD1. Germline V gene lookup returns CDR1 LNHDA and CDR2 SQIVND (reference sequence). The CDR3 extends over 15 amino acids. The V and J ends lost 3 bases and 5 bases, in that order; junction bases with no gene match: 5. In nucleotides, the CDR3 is TGTGCCAGTAGTATTGGACAGGGGGCGCGAACTGAAGCTTTCTTT. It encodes CASSIGQGARTEAFF.